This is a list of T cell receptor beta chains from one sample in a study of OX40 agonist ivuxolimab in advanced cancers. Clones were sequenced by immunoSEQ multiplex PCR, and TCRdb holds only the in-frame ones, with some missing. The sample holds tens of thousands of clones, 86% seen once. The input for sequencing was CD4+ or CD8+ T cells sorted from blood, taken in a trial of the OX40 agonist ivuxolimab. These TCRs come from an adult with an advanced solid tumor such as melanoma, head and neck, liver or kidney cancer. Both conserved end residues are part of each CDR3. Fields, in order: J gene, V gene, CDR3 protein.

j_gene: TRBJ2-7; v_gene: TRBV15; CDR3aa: CATSRGGTIRDYEQYF
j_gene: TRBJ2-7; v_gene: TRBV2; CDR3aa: CASSEALLSEQYF
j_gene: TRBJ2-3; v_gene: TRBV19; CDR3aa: CASQGLDTQYF
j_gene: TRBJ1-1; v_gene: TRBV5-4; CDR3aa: CASSTPRTDGTEAFF
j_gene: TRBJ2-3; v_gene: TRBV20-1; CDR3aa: CSSPRLDTQYF
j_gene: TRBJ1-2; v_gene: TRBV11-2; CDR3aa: CASSGDTYGYTF
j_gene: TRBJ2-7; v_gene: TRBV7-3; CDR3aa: CASSSNGDREQYF
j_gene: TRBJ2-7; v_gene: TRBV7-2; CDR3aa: CASSLESGPSYEQYF
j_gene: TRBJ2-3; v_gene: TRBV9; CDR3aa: CASSDSGGRSDTQYF
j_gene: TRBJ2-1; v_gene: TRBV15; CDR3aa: CATSREEGYTYNEQFF
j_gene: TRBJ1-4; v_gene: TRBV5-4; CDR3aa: CASNNRTETGKLFF
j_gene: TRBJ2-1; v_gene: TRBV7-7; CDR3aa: CASSSGSNEQFF
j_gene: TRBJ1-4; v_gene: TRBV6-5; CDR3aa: CASRGLEKLFF
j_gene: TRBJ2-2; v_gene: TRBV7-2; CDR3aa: CASSTDIGVYTGELFF
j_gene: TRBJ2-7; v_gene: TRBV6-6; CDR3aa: CASSPRQGAAYEQYF
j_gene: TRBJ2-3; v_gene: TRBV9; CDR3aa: CASSPGDGRRDTQYF
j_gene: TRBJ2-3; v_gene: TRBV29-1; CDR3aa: CSVRIGGSDTQYF
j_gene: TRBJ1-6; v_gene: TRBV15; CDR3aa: CATSRDQRFSPLHF
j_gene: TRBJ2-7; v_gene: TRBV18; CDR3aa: CASSPWKLPSEQYF
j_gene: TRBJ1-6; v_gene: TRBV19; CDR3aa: CATHPTPDRVNSPLHF
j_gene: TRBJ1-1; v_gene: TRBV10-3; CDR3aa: CAICPSGSGTEAFF
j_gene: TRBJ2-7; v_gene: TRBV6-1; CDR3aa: CASSLLRYEQYF
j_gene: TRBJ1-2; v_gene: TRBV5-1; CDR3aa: CASSFTEVYGYTF
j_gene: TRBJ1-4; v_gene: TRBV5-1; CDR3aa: CASSSREGDEKLFF
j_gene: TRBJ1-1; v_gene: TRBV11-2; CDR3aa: CASSLNREGSEAFF
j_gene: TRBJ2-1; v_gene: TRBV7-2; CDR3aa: CASSSASTNEQFF
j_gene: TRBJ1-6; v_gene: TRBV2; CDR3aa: CASRESPLANSPLHF
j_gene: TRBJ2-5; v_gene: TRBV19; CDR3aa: CASSLSLGLETQYF
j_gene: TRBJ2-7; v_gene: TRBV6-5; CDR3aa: CASIGTGGSYEQYF
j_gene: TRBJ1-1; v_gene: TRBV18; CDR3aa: CASSQGQGVNTEAFF
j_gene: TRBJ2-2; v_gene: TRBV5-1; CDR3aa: CASSLWGAVNTGELFF
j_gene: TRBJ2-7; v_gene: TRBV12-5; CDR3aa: CASGLGDGPYEQYF
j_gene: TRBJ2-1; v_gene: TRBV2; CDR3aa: CASSDSGGLQFF
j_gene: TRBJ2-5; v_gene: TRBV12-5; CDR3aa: CASGLDAGQFRETQYF
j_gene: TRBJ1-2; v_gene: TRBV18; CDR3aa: CASSPPTANYGYTF
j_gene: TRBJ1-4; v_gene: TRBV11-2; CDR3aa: CASSRGTTTNEKLFF
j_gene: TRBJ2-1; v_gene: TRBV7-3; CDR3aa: CASSPNVAGYNEQFF
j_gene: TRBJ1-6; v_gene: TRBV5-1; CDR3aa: CASSFVGPNNSPLHF
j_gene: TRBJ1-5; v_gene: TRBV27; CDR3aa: CASSETGANSNQPQHF
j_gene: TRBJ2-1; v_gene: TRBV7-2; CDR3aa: CASSLGTRGPSDEQFF
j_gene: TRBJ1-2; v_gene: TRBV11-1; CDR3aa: CASSLASSYGGYTF
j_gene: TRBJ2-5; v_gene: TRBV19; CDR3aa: CASSIGTVQETQYF
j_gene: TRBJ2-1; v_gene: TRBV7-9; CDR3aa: CASSLAGGRIYNEQFF
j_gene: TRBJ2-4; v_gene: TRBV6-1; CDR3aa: CASSGQGGKNIQYF
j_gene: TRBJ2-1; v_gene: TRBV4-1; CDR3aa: CASSQERRKFF
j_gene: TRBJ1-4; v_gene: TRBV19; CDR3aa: CASSYFATNEKLFF
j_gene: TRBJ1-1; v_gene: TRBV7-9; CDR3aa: CASSFGARAGKAFF
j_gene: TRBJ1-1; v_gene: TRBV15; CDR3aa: CATSRGQGVDTEAFF
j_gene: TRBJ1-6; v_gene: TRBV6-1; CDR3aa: CASSLTGTANSPLHF
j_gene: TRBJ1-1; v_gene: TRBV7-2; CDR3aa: CASSLPGQGAEAFF
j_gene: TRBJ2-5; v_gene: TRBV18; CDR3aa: CASSRSRGETQYF